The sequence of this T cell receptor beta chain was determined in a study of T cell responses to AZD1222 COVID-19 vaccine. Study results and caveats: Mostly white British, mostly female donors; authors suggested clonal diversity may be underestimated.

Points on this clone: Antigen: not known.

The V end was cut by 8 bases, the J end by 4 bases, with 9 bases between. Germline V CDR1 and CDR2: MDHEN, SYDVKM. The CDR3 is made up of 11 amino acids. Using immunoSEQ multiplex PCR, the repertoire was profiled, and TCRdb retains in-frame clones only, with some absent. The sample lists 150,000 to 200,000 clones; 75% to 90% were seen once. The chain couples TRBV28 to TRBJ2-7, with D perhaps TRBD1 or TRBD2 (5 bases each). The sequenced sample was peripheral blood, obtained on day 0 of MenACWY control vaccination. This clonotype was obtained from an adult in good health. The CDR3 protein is CASGTPYEQYF. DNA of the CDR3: TGTGCCAGCGGGACCCCTTACGAGCAGTACTTC.